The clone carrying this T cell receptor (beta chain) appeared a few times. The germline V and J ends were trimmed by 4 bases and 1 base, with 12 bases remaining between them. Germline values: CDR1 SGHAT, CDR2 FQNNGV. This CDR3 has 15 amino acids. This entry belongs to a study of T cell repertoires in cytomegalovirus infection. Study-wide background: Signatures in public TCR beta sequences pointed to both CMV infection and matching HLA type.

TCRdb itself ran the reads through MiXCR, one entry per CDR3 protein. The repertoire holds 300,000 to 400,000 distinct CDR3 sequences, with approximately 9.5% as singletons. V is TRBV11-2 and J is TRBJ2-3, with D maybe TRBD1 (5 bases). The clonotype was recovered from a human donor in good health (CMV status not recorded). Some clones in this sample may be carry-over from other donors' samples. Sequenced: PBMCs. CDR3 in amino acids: CASSYYQGGTDTQYF. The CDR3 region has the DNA TGTGCCAGCAGCTACTACCAAGGGGGCACAGATACGCAGTATTTT.